The 28 T cell receptor beta chains given below trace back to one sample, sequenced in a study of OX40 agonist ivuxolimab in advanced cancers. Clones were sequenced by immunoSEQ multiplex PCR, and TCRdb holds only the in-frame ones, with some missing. This sample carries tens of thousands of clones, more than 85% of them seen once, and the ten largest clones take 2% to 3%. Sequencing used CD4+ or CD8+ T cells sorted from blood, obtained in a trial of the OX40 agonist ivuxolimab. All receptors derive from an adult with an advanced solid tumor such as melanoma, head and neck, liver or kidney cancer.

This chain connects TRBV5-1 to TRBJ2-5; TRBD1 aligns across 8 bases. The CDR3 covers 13 residues. Germline CDR1 is SGHRS and CDR2 is YFSETQ. J was trimmed by 3 bases and V by 5 bases; bases with no gene match: 3. The CDR3 DNA reads as TGCGCCAGCAGGGCGACAGGGGAAGAGACCCAGTACTTC. Translation gives CASRATGEETQYF.

This clone has more than one count but fewer than ten. CDR3 loop: CASSLEGSVTQYF. The CDR3 bases are TGTGCCAGCAGTCTCGAAGGTAGTGTTACGCAGTATTTT. The genes are TRBV27 and TRBJ2-3; no clear D gene. The CDR3 sequence is 13 residues long. The V and J ends lost 5 bases and 8 bases respectively, with 14 bases between them. From germline, CDR1 is MNHEY and CDR2 SMNVEV (reference sequence).

CDR3: CASSLQQGNAFF. The DNA of the CDR3 is TGTGCCAGCAGCTTACAACAGGGAAATGCTTTCTTT. The chain joins TRBV11-3 to TRBJ1-1; D is perhaps TRBD1 (6 bases). Trimming pared 2 bases from V and 11 bases from J, leaving 12 bases between. The CDR3 runs 12 residues. Per germline, CDR1 SGHNT and CDR2 YENEEA. The full variable domain, with the rest looked up from reference TRBV11-3 and TRBJ1-1, is EAGVVQSPRYKIIEKKQPVAFWCNPISGHNTLYWYLQNLGQGPELLIRYENEEAVDDSQLPKDRFSAERLKGVDSTLKIQPAELGDSAVYLCASSLQQGNAFFGQGTRLTVV.

CDR3 loop: CATNPWGAKNEQFF. CDR3 in DNA: TGTGCCACCAACCCCTGGGGGGCGAAGAATGAGCAGTTCTTC. This sequence joins TRBV10-3 and TRBJ2-1; D may match TRBD1 or TRBD2 (6 bases each). The germline V and J ends were trimmed by 10 bases and 7 bases, with 20 bases remaining between them. This CDR3 spans 14 amino acids. Germline CDR1 is ENHRY and CDR2 is SYGVKD.

The chain links TRBV16 to TRBJ1-2, with a possible D match to TRBD1 (5 bases). Trimming took 0 bases from V and 4 from J, leaving 9 bases between them. Germline-derived CDR1 and CDR2 are KGHSY and FQNENV. This CDR3 comprises 14 residues. CDR3 amino acids: CASSQSDSVYGYTF. CDR3 bases: TGTGCCAGCAGCCAATCCGACAGCGTCTATGGCTACACCTTC.

This rearrangement joins TRBV28 to TRBJ1-5; TRBD1 matches 8 bases. The CDR3 contains 16 residues. V gave up 2 bases and J gave up 7 bases; unmatched junction bases: 10. CDR1 and CDR2 (germline): MDHEN, SYDVKM. CDR3 loop: CASSLRGQGASQPQHF. In DNA, the CDR3 is TGTGCCAGCAGTTTAAGGGGGCAGGGGGCTAGCCAGCCCCAGCATTTT.

The genes are TRBV29-1 and TRBJ2-1; D possibly corresponds to TRBD1 (6 bases). Looked up from germline, CDR1 is SQVTM and CDR2 is ANQGSEA. V gave up 8 bases and J gave up 4 bases, with 18 bases separating them. The CDR3 totals 14 residues. The CDR3 spells CSSSVGQKYNEQFF. CDR3 nucleotides: TGCAGCTCGAGTGTTGGACAGAAATACAATGAGCAGTTCTTC.

This chain joins TRBV7-9 and TRBJ2-7; the match to TRBD1 covers 7 bases. The CDR3 has 12 residues. Germline V gene sequence: CDR1 SEHNR, CDR2 FQNEAQ (reference sequence). The junction had 3 bases not matched to a gene; V was cut back by 3 bases and J by 7 bases. The CDR3 coding sequence is TGTGCCAGCAGCTTCCAACAGGGGGAGCAGTACTTC. Protein sequence: CASSFQQGEQYF. The full variable domain, completed using reference TRBV7-9 and TRBJ2-7, is DTGVSQNPRHKITKRGQNVTFRCDPISEHNRLYWYRQTLGQGPEFLTYFQNEAQLEKSRLLSDRFSAERPKGSFSTLEIQRTEQGDSAMYLCASSFQQGEQYFGPGTRLTVT.

This chain uses TRBV6-4 with TRBJ1-1; 10 bases map to TRBD1. The germline CDR1 and CDR2 sequences are MRHNA and SNTAGT. The trim removed 0 bases at V and 13 bases at J, leaving 8 bases unmatched. The CDR3 consists of 14 residues. The CDR3: CASSDSSTGGLVFF. The CDR3, as DNA: TGTGCCAGCAGTGACTCATCGACAGGGGGCTTGGTTTTCTTT.

The J gene is TRBJ1-1, the V gene TRBV29-1; TRBD1 matches at 9 bases. From germline, CDR1 is SQVTM and CDR2 ANQGSEA. Unmatched junction bases numbered 11, after V lost 7 bases and J lost 5 bases. This CDR3 has 14 amino acids. CDR3 sequence: CSAPRGQGGTEAFF. The CDR3 DNA reads TGCAGCGCCCCTCGGGGACAGGGAGGGACTGAAGCTTTCTTT.

The gene calls are TRBV28 and TRBJ2-4, with a weak D call TRBD2 (5 bases). The germline CDR1 and CDR2 sequences are MDHEN and SYDVKM. V was trimmed by 4 bases and J by 0 bases, leaving 10 bases between them. This CDR3 has 15 amino acids. CDR3 sequence: CASSSIGLAKNIQYF. CDR3 nucleotide sequence: TGTGCCAGCAGTTCTATCGGACTAGCCAAAAACATTCAGTACTTC.

The gene calls are TRBV10-3 and TRBJ2-1; 9 positions agree with TRBD2. This CDR3 spans 15 amino acids. V lost 6 bases, J lost 5 bases, and 8 bases stayed unmatched. Germline V gene data show CDR1 as ENHRY and CDR2 as SYGVKD. This CDR3 is CAIRRSLAGHNEQFF. The CDR3 nucleotides read TGTGCCATCAGAAGGTCCCTAGCGGGGCACAATGAGCAGTTCTTC.

This clone was seen repeatedly, ten times or more. Distinct nucleotide sequences in the sample also encode this CDR3. The J gene is TRBJ2-2, the V gene TRBV30; 9 bases are shared with TRBD2. Germline values: CDR1 GTSNPN, CDR2 SVGIG (reference sequence). With V trimmed by 0 bases and J by 5 bases, 7 bases remained unmatched. This CDR3 spans 16 amino acids. The CDR3 loop is CAWSVRGRAGTGELFF. CDR3 coding DNA: TGTGCCTGGAGTGTACGCGGGAGGGCCGGGACCGGGGAGCTGTTTTTT.

This clone is a singleton in its sample. V is TRBV7-9 and J is TRBJ1-4; D is undetermined. This CDR3 contains 12 residues. In germline, CDR1 is SEHNR, CDR2 FQNEAQ (reference sequence). The V end was cut by 6 bases, the J end by 7 bases, with 9 bases between. CDR3 residues: CASRRGFEKLFF. As DNA, the CDR3 is TGTGCCAGCAGGAGAGGGTTTGAAAAACTGTTTTTT.

The chain joins TRBV28 to TRBJ2-7; TRBD1 matches at 10 bases. The CDR3 has 15 residues. Germline CDR1 and CDR2: MDHEN and SYDVKM. Trimming took 4 bases from V and 2 from J; bases not matched to a gene: 5. As DNA, the CDR3 is TGTGCCAGCAGTTCACCGGGACAGGGGCCCTACGAGCAGTACTTC. Protein: CASSSPGQGPYEQYF.

CDR3 DNA: TGTGCCAGCAGTTCCCCAGCAGGCAGTAATGAAAAACTGTTTTTT. Its protein product is CASSSPAGSNEKLFF. The rearrangement joins TRBV28 to TRBJ1-4; no firm D call. V lost 4 bases and J lost 4, with 13 bases in between. Per germline, CDR1 MDHEN and CDR2 SYDVKM. There are 15 residues in the CDR3. Based on the CDR3 plus reference TRBV28 and TRBJ1-4, the full variable domain is DVKVTQSSRYLVKRTGEKVFLECVQDMDHENMFWYRQDPGLGLRLIYFSYDVKMKEKGDIPEGYSVSREKKERFSLILESASTNQTSMYLCASSSPAGSNEKLFFGSGTQLSVL.

The rearrangement links TRBV19 to TRBJ2-2, with TRBD2 identical over 13 bases. Germline V gene data show CDR1 as LNHDA and CDR2 as SQIVND (reference sequence). This CDR3 spans 17 amino acids. J lost 6 bases, V lost 4 bases, and 8 bases had no gene match. For the CDR3, the DNA is TGTGCCAGTAGTAGGACTAGCGGGAGAATTATTGCCGGGGAGCTGTTTTTT. As protein: CASSRTSGRIIAGELFF.

The CDR3 spells CASSRGPEETQYF. The DNA for the CDR3 is TGCGCCAGCAGCCGAGGGCCCGAAGAGACCCAGTACTTC. The chain recombines TRBV4-1 with TRBJ2-5; weak D call: TRBD2 (5 bases). The CDR3 extends over 13 amino acids. The germline CDR1 and CDR2 sequences are MGHRA and YSYEKL. V dropped 4 bases and J dropped 3 bases, with 9 bases sitting between them.

The chain uses TRBV5-1 and TRBJ2-7; no clear D gene. The CDR3 length is 13 residues. Germline V gene sequence: CDR1 SGHRS, CDR2 YFSETQ. The V gene lost 0 bases and the J gene lost 3 bases, with 7 bases spanning the gap. CDR3 amino acids: CASSLVASYEQYF. The CDR3 DNA reads as TGCGCCAGCAGCTTGGTAGCCAGCTACGAGCAGTACTTC.

The chain links TRBV14 to TRBJ2-1, with D unresolved. Looked up from germline, CDR1 is SGHDN and CDR2 is FVKESK. V lost 1 base, J lost 13 bases, and 14 bases lay in between. The CDR3 totals 13 residues. DNA for the CDR3: TGTGCCAGCAGCCAAGTCCCGGTCCTCCTCCAGTTCTTC. Translation gives CASSQVPVLLQFF. Full variable domain (rest looked up from reference TRBV14 and TRBJ2-1): EAGVTQFPSHSVIEKGQTVTLRCDPISGHDNLYWYRRVMGKEIKFLLHFVKESKQDESGMPNNRFLAERTGGTYSTLKVQPAELEDSGVYFCASSQVPVLLQFFGPGTRLTVL.

J is TRBJ2-7 and V is TRBV5-1; unclear D gene. The CDR3 covers 17 residues. The V and J ends lost 1 base and 0 bases respectively, with 17 bases between them. CDR1 is SGHRS and CDR2 is YFSETQ in the germline V gene. Written as DNA, the CDR3 is TGCGCCAGCAGCTTGTTAACGTCACAACTCCACTCCTACGAGCAGTACTTC. It translates to CASSLLTSQLHSYEQYF.

The genes are TRBV4-1 and TRBJ2-2; 12 positions agree with TRBD2. Germline lookup yields CDR1 MGHRA and CDR2 YSYEKL. V dropped 6 bases and J dropped 6; count of bases not matched to a gene: 5. The CDR3 runs to 15 residues. CDR3 DNA sequence: TGCGCCAGCAGGGCTAGCGGGAGGGCTTCCGGGGAGCTGTTTTTT. Amino acids: CASRASGRASGELFF.

This clone appeared a single time. The gene calls are TRBV29-1 and TRBJ2-4; 8 bases line up with TRBD1. The germline gives CDR1 SQVTM, CDR2 ANQGSEA. This CDR3 is 13 amino acids long. J lost 9 bases, V lost 4 bases, and 8 bases had no gene match. The CDR3: CSVGQGANGIQYF. In nucleotides, the CDR3 is TGCAGCGTTGGTCAGGGGGCGAACGGCATTCAGTACTTC.

The V and J genes are TRBV10-3 and TRBJ2-7; 9 nucleotides line up with TRBD2. V lost 5 bases to trimming and J lost 2 bases; unmatched junction nucleotides: 4. From germline, CDR1 is ENHRY and CDR2 SYGVKD. The CDR3 runs 14 residues. CDR3: CAISPSGTTYEQYF. CDR3 coding DNA: TGTGCCATCAGTCCTAGCGGGACGACCTACGAGCAGTACTTC.

The genes are TRBV7-5 and TRBJ1-4; TRBD1, the table's D call, was not compared with the DNA. TRBV7-5 counts as a pseudogene. The length of the CDR3 is 13 residues. CDR3 coding DNA: TGTGCCGCCGGGCAGGGGAGCAATGAAAAACTGTTTTTT. Its translation is CAAGQGSNEKLFF.

V is TRBV5-4 and J is TRBJ2-3; 7 positions agree with TRBD1. The CDR3 runs 15 residues. V lost 4 bases, J lost 2 bases, and 7 bases stayed unmatched. CDR1 SGHNT and CDR2 YYREEE come from the germline V gene (reference sequence). The CDR3 coding sequence is TGTGCCAGCAGCCCACAGGGGATCCTCACAGATACGCAGTATTTT. Translation: CASSPQGILTDTQYF.

V usage is TRBV27 and J usage is TRBJ1-1; the D is unclear. Deletions cut 5 bases from V and 0 bases from J, with 10 bases between. The CDR3 spans 14 residues. CDR1 is MNHEY, CDR2 SMNVEV, per germline (reference sequence). CDR3 sequence reads: CASSDPAMNTEAFF. For the CDR3, the DNA is TGTGCCAGCAGTGACCCTGCTATGAACACTGAAGCTTTCTTT.

The sample holds one count of this clone. The rearrangement links TRBV27 to TRBJ2-3; TRBD2 agrees at 10 bases. J lost 1 base, V lost 5 bases, and 9 bases had no gene match. The length of the CDR3 is 17 residues. Germline V gene data show CDR1 as MNHEY and CDR2 as SMNVEV (reference sequence). The CDR3 region is CASSNLAGERGTDTQYF. CDR3 coding DNA: TGTGCCAGCAGTAATCTAGCGGGAGAGAGGGGCACAGATACGCAGTATTTT.